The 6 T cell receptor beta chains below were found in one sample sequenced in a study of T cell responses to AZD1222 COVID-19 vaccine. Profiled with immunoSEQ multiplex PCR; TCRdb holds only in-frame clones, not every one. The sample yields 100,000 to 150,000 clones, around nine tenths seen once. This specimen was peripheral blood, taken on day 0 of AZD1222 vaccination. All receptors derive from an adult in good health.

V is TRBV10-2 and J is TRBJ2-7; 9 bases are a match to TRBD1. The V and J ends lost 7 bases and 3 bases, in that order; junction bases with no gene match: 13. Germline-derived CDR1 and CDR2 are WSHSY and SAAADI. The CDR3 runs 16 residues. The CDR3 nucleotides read TGCGCCAGCACACTTCTACAGGGGGCGCGGGGCTACGAGCAGTACTTC. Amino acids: CASTLLQGARGYEQYF.

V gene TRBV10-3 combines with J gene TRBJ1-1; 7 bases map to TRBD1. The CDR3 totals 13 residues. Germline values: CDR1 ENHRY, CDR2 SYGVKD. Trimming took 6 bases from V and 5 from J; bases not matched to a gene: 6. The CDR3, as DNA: TGTGCCATCAGGGAGGGGGCAGGGACTGAAGCTTTCTTT. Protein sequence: CAIREGAGTEAFF.

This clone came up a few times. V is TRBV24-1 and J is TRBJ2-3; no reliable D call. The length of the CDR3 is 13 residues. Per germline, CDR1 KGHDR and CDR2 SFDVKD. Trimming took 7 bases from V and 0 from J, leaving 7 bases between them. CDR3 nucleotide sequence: TGTGCCACCAGAGACGATAGCACAGATACGCAGTATTTT. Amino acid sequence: CATRDDSTDTQYF.

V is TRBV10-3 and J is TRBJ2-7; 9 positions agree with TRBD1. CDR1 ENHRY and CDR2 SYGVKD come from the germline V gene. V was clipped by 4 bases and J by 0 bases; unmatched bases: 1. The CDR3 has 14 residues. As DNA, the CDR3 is TGTGCCATCAGTGCGGGACAGGGCTCCTACGAGCAGTACTTC. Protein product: CAISAGQGSYEQYF.

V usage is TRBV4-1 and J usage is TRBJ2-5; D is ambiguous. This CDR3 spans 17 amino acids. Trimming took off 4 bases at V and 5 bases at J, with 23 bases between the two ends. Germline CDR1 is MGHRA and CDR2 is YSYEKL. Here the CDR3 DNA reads TGCGCCAGCAGCCGAGTCCCGGTAATAGATATGTGGGAGACCCAGTACTTC. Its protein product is CASSRVPVIDMWETQYF.

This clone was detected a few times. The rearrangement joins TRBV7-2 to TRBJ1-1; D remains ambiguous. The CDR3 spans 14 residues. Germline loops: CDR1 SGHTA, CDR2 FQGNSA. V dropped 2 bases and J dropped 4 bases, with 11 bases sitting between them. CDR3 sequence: CASSLRFRGTEAFF. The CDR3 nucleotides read TGTGCCAGCAGCTTACGTTTTCGGGGCACTGAAGCTTTCTTT. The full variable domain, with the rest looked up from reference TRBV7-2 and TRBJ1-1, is GAGVSQSPSNKVTEKGKDVELRCDPISGHTALYWYRQSLGQGLEFLIYFQGNSAPDKSGLPSDRFSAERTGGSVSTLTIQRTQQEDSAVYLCASSLRFRGTEAFFGQGTRLTVV.